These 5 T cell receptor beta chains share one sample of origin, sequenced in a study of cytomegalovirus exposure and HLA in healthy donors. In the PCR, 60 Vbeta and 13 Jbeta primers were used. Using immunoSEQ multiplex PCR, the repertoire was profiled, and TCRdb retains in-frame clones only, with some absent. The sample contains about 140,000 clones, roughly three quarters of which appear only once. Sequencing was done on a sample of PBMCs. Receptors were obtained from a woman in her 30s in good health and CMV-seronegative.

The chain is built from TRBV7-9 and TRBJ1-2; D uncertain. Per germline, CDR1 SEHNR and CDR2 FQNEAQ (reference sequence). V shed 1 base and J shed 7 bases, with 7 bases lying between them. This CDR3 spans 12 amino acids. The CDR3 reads CASSLGWAGYTF. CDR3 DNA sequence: TGTGCCAGCAGCTTAGGATGGGCTGGCTACACCTTC.

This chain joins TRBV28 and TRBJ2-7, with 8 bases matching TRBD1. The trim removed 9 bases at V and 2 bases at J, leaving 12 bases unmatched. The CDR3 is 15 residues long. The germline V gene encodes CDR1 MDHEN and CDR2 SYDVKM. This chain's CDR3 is CASRGPGTGTYEQYF. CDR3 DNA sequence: TGTGCCAGTCGAGGACCCGGGACAGGAACCTACGAGCAGTACTTC. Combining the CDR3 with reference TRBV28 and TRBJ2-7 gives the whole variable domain DVKVTQSSRYLVKRTGEKVFLECVQDMDHENMFWYRQDPGLGLRLIYFSYDVKMKEKGDIPEGYSVSREKKERFSLILESASTNQTSMYLCASRGPGTGTYEQYFGPGTRLTVT.

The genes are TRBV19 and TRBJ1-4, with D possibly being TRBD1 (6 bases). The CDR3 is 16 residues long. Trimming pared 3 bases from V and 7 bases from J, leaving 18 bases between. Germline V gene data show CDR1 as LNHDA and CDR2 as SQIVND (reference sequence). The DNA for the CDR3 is TGTGCCAGTAGTATCTACGACAGGCCCCCTGGTGAAAAACTGTTTTTT. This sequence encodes CASSIYDRPPGEKLFF.

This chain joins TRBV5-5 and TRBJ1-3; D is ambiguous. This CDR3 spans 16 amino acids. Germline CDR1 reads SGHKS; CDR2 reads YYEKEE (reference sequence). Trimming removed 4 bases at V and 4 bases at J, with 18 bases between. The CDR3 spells CASSLTGSLLGNTIYF. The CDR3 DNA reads TGTGCCAGCAGCCTTACCGGGTCCTTATTAGGAAACACCATATATTTT.

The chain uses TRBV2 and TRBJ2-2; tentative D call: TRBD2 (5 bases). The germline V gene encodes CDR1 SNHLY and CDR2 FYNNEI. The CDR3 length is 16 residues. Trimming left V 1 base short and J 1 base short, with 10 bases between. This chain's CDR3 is CASSEVGVGNTGELFF. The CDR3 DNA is TGTGCCAGCAGTGAAGTGGGAGTAGGGAACACCGGGGAGCTGTTTTTT.